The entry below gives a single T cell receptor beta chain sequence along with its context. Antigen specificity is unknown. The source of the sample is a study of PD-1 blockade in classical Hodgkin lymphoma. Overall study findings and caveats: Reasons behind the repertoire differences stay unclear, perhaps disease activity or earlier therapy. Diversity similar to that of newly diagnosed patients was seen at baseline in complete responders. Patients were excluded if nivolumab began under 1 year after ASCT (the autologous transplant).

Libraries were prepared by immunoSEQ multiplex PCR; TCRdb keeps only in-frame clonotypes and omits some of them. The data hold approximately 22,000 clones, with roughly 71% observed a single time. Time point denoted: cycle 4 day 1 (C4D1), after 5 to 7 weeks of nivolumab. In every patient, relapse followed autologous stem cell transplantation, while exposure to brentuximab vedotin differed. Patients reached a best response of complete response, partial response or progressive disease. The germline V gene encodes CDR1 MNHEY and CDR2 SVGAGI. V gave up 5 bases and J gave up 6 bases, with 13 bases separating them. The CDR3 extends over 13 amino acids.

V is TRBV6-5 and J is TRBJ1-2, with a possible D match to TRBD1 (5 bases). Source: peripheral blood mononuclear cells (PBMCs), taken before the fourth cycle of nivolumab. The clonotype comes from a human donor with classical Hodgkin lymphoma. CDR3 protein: CASSPTGPHGYTF. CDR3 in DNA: TGTGCCAGCAGTCCCACGGGACCCCATGGCTACACCTTC.